This TCR beta chain was identified during a study of CD8 T cells in Susac syndrome. This clonotype has just one count. The authors reverse transcribed roughly 0.5 to 1 ug RNA with random hexamers. Amplification of TCR beta CDR3 was carried out by immunoSEQ multiplex PCR, which covered 54 Vbeta and 13 Jbeta segments. Via MiXCR, TCRdb re-called the immunoSEQ multiplex PCR reads, giving one row per CDR3 protein. The table shows a few hundred thousand distinct CDR3 sequences, with roughly 96% occurring only once. Germline trimming cut 3 bases from V and 3 bases from J; bases unmatched to any gene: 2. Germline values: CDR1 DFQATT, CDR2 SNEGSKA (reference sequence). This CDR3 comprises 14 residues.

This TCR derives from a human donor with multiple sclerosis. The chain has TRBV20-1 and TRBJ2-3; 11 nucleotides align to TRBD1. Material for sequencing was CD4+ T cells from PBMCs. The CDR3 here is CSASGTGGTDTQYF. Here the CDR3 DNA reads TGCAGTGCTAGTGGGACAGGGGGAACAGATACGCAGTATTTT.